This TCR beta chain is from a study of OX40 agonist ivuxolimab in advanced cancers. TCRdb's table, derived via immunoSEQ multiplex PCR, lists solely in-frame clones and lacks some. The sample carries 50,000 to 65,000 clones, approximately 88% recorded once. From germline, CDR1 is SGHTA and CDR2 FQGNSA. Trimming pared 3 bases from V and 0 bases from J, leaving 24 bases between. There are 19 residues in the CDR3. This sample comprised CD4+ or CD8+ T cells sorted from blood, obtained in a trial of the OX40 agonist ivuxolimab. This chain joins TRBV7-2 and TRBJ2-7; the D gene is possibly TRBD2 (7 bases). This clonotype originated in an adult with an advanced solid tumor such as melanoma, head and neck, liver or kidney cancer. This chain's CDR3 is CASSFLRGPYAGASYEQYF. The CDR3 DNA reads TGTGCCAGCAGCTTCCTTCGGGGGCCCTATGCGGGAGCCTCCTACGAGCAGTACTTC. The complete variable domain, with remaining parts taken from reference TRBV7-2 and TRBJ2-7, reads GAGVSQSPSNKVTEKGKDVELRCDPISGHTALYWYRQSLGQGLEFLIYFQGNSAPDKSGLPSDRFSAERTGGSVSTLTIQRTQQEDSAVYLCASSFLRGPYAGASYEQYFGPGTRLTVT.